This record concerns one T cell receptor (beta chain) sequence. The entry originates in a study of tumor-infiltrating lymphocytes in oesophageal squamous cell carcinoma. TCRdb re-derived calls from the PCR reads in MiXCR, one entry per CDR3 protein. The sample carries 12,000 or so distinct CDR3 sequences, around 55% recorded once. Sequenced: esophageal tumor tissue. This clonotype was sampled from a female donor with esophageal squamous cell carcinoma.

CDR3 coding DNA: TGTGCCAGCTTGCGGACTGATCGGGGTAACACCATATATTTT. It yields the protein CASLRTDRGNTIYF. The chain carries TRBV18 and TRBJ1-3; D not resolved. V lost 7 bases and J lost 7, with 17 bases in between. Germline CDR1 is KGHSH and CDR2 is LQKENI. CDR3 length equals 14 residues.